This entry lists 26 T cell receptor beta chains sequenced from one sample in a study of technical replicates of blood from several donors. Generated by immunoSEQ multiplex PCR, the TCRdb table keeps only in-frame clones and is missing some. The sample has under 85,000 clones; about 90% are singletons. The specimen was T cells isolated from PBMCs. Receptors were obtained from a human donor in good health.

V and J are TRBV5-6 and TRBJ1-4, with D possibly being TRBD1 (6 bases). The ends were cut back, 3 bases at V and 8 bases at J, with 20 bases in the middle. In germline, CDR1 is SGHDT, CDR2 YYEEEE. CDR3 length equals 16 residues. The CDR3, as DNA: TGTGCCAGCAGCTGGAAAAGGACAGACGAAAAAGAAAAACTGTTTTTT. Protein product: CASSWKRTDEKEKLFF.

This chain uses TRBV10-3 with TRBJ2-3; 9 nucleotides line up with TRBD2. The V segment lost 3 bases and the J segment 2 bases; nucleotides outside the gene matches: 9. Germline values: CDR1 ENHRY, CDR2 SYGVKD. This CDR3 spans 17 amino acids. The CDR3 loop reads CAISEPERGESTDTQYF. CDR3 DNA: TGTGCCATCAGTGAACCGGAGCGGGGGGAATCCACAGATACGCAGTATTTT.

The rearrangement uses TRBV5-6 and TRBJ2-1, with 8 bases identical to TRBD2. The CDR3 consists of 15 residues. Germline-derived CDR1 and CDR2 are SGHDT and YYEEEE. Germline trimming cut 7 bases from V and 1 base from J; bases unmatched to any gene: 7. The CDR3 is CASFLAGPSYNEQFF. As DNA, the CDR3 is TGTGCCAGCTTCCTAGCGGGTCCTTCCTACAATGAGCAGTTCTTC.

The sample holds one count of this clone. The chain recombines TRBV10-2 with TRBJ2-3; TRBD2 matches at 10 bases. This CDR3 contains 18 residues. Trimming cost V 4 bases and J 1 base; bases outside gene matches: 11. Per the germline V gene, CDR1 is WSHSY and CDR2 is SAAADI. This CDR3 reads CASSGLLAGSARTDTQYF. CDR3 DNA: TGCGCCAGCAGTGGCCTACTAGCGGGAAGCGCCCGCACAGATACGCAGTATTTT.

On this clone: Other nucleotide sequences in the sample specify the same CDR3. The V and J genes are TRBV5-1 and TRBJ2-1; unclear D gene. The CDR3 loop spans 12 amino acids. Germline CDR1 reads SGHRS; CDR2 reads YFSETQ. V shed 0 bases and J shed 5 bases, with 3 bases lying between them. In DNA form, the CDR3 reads TGCGCCAGCAGCTTGGCGGACAATGAGCAGTTCTTC. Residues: CASSLADNEQFF. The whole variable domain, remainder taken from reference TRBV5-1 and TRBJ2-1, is KAGVTQTPRYLIKTRGQQVTLSCSPISGHRSVSWYQQTPGQGLQFLFEYFSETQRNKGNFPGRFSGRQFSNSRSEMNVSTLELGDSALYLCASSLADNEQFFGPGTRLTVL.

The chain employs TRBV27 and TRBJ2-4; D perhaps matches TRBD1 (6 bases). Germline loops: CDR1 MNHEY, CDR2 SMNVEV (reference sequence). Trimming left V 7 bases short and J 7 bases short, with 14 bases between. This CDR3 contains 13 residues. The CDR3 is CASTSGRGNIQYF. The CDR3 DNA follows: TGTGCCAGCACCTCCGGAAGGGGGAACATTCAGTACTTC.

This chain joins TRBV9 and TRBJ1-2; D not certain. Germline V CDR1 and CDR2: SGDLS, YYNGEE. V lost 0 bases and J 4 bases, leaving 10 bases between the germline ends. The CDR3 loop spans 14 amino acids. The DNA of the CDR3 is TGTGCCAGCAGCGTAGATGTGGCCTTCTATGGCTACACCTTC. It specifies CASSVDVAFYGYTF. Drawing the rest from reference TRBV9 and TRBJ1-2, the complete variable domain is DSGVTQTPKHLITATGQRVTLRCSPRSGDLSVYWYQQSLDQGLQFLIQYYNGEERAKGNILERFSAQQFPDLHSELNLSSLELGDSALYFCASSVDVAFYGYTFGSGTRLTVV.

CDR3 DNA sequence: TGCGCCAGCAGCTTGGGGCAGGAAAGGACCCAGTACTTC. As protein: CASSLGQERTQYF. This sequence joins TRBV5-1 and TRBJ2-5; D ambiguous. V lost 0 bases and J 7 bases, leaving 10 bases between the germline ends. Germline V gene data show CDR1 as SGHRS and CDR2 as YFSETQ. This CDR3 is built from 13 residues.

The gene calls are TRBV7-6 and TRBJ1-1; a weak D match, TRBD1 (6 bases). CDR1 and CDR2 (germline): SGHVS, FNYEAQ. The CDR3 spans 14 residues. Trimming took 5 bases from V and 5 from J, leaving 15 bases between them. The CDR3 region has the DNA TGTGCCAGCAGCCATGGACAGAGAGATACTGAAGCTTTCTTT. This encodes CASSHGQRDTEAFF. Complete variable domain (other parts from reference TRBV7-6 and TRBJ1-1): GAGVSQSPRYKVTKRGQDVALRCDPISGHVSLYWYRQALGQGPEFLTYFNYEAQQDKSGLPNDRFSAERPEGSISTLTIQRTEQRDSAMYRCASSHGQRDTEAFFGQGTRLTVV.

This CDR3 is CASTSTGLAGDNEQFF. The CDR3 DNA is TGTGCCAGCACCTCCACCGGACTAGCGGGAGACAATGAGCAGTTCTTC. J is TRBJ2-1 and V is TRBV4-2, with TRBD2 matching 13 bases. This CDR3 has 16 residues. The germline CDR1 and CDR2 sequences are LGHNA and YNFKEQ. Trimming took 7 bases from V and 5 from J; bases not matched to a gene: 8.

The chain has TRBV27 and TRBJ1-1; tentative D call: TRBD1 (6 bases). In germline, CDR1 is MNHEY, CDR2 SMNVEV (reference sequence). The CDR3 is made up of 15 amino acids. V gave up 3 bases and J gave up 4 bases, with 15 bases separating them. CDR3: CASSFSIGGGTEAFF. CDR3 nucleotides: TGTGCCAGCAGTTTCTCCATAGGGGGGGGCACTGAAGCTTTCTTT.

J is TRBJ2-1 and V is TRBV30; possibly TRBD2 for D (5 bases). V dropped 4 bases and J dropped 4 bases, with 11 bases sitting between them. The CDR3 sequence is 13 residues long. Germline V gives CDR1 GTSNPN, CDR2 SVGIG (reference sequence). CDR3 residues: CAWIGGVYNEQFF. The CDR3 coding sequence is TGTGCCTGGATTGGAGGCGTTTACAATGAGCAGTTCTTC.

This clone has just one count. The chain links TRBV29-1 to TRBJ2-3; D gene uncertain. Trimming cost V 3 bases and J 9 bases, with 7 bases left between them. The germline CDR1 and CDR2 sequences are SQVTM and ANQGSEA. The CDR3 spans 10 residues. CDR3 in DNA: TGCAGCGTTGAGTTTGAGACGCAGTATTTT. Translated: CSVEFETQYF.

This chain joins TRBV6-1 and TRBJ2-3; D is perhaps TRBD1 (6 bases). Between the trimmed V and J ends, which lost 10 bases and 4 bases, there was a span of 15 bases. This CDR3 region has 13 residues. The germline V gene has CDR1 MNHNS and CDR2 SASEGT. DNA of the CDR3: TGTGCCACGCACAGGGATCCCCCAGATACGCAGTATTTT. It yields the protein CATHRDPPDTQYF.

DNA for the CDR3: TGTGCCAGCAGCTTAGGAAGCGGGGGCGAGCAGTTCTTC. Amino acids: CASSLGSGGEQFF. The chain has TRBV7-3 and TRBJ2-1; TRBD2 matches at 8 bases. CDR1 SGHTA and CDR2 FQGTGA come from the germline V gene. This CDR3 is built from 13 residues. Trimming at V came to 2 bases and at J to 10 bases, leaving 4 bases not matched to a gene.

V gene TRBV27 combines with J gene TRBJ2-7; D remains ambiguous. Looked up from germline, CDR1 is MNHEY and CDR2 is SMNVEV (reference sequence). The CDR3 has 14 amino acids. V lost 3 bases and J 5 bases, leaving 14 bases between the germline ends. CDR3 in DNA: TGTGCCAGCAGTTTTTCTGGCCTGATTAACGAGCAGTACTTC. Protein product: CASSFSGLINEQYF.

The CDR3 spells CASSIYGLDSSFYGYTF. CDR3 DNA sequence: TGTGCCAGCAGCATTTACGGCTTGGACAGTTCGTTCTATGGCTACACCTTC. This chain connects TRBV5-4 to TRBJ1-2, with TRBD1 as a possible D gene (6 bases). Trimming stripped 4 bases from V and 4 bases from J, with 23 bases between. CDR3 length: 17 amino acids. Per the germline V gene, CDR1 is SGHNT and CDR2 is YYREEE (reference sequence). Using reference TRBV5-4 and TRBJ1-2 for the parts outside the CDR3, the full variable domain is ETGVTQSPTHLIKTRGQQVTLRCSSQSGHNTVSWYQQALGQGPQFIFQYYREEENGRGNFPPRFSGLQFPNYSSELNVNALELDDSALYLCASSIYGLDSSFYGYTFGSGTRLTVV.

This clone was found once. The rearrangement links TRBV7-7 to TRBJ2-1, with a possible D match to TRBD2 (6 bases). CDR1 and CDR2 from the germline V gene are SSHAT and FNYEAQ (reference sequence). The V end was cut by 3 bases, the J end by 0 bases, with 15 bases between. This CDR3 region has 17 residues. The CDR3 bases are TGTGCCAGCAGCTTGGGTGATAGCGGTTTCTCCTACAATGAGCAGTTCTTC. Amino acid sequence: CASSLGDSGFSYNEQFF.

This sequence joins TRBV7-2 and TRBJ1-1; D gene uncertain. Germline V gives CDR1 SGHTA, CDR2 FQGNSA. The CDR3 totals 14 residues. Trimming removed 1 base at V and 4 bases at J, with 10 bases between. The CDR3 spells CASSLGLSGTEAFF. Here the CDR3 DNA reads TGTGCCAGCAGCTTAGGCTTATCGGGCACTGAAGCTTTCTTT. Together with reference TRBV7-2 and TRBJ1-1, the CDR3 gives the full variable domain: GAGVSQSPSNKVTEKGKDVELRCDPISGHTALYWYRQSLGQGLEFLIYFQGNSAPDKSGLPSDRFSAERTGGSVSTLTIQRTQQEDSAVYLCASSLGLSGTEAFFGQGTRLTVV.

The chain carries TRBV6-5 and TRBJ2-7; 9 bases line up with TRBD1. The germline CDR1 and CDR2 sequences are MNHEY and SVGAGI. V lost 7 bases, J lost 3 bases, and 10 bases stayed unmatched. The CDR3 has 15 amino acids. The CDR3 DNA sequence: TGTGCCAGCACTTTATCCGGGACAGGGAGCTACGAGCAGTACTTC. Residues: CASTLSGTGSYEQYF.

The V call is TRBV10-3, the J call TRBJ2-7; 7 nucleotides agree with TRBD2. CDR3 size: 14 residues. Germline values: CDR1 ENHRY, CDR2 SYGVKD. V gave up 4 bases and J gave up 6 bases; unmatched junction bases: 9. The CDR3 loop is CAISGLSGGGEQYF. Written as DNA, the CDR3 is TGTGCCATCAGTGGTTTGTCGGGAGGAGGCGAGCAGTACTTC.

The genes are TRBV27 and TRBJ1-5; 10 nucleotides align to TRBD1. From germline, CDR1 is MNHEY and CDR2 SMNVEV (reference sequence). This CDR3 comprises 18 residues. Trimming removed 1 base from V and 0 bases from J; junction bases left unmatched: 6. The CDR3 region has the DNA TGTGCCAGCAGTTTATTAGGGGACAGGGGTGTTAGCAATCAGCCCCAGCATTTT. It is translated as CASSLLGDRGVSNQPQHF.

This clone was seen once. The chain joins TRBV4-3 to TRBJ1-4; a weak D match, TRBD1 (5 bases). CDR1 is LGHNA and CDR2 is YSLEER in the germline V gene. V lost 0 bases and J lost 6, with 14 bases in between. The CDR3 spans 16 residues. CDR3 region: CASSQERRQIYEKLFF. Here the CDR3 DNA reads TGCGCCAGCAGCCAAGAGAGGCGACAGATATATGAAAAACTGTTTTTT.

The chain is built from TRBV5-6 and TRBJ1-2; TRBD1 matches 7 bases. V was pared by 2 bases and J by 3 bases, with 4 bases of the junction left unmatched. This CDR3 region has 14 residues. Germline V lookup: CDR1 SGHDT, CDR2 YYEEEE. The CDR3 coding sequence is TGTGCCAGCAGCTTTGACAGGGATGACTATGGCTACACCTTC. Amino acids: CASSFDRDDYGYTF.

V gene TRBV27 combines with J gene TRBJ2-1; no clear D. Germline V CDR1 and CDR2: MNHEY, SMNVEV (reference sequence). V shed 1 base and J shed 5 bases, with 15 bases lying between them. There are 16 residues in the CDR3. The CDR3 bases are TGTGCCAGCAGTTTATTGAAGCTCACTACGCACAATGAGCAGTTCTTC. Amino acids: CASSLLKLTTHNEQFF.

CDR3 DNA: TGCGCCAGCAGCCAGGAGGACAGGGGCAAGACTGAAGCTTTCTTT. It is translated as CASSQEDRGKTEAFF. This chain connects TRBV5-1 to TRBJ1-1; TRBD1 matches at 9 bases. The CDR3 is 15 amino acids. V was clipped by 4 bases and J by 5 bases; unmatched bases: 9. Per the germline V gene, CDR1 is SGHRS and CDR2 is YFSETQ.